This is a list of T cell receptor beta chains from one sample in a study of blood T cell repertoires in COVID-19. Sequencing was performed with immunoSEQ multiplex PCR; in TCRdb, only in-frame clones are kept and a portion is missing. There are around 250,000 clones in the sample; 65% to 85% occur only once, and 4% to 5.5% lies in the top ten. The sequenced sample was peripheral blood. All receptors derive from a man aged 45-65 years with active or convalescent COVID-19. CDR3s include the opening cysteine and the closing phenylalanine or tryptophan. A D gene is named only where the DNA matches it firmly. The size field is filled for only some rows; it gives once, few, many or a size class.

>TRBV18|TRBD2|-|TRBJ2-2
TGTGCCAGCTCACCCAGACCGGGAGGGGACACCGGGGAGCTGTTTTTT
CASSPRPGGDTGELFF
>TRBV3-1/TRBV3-2|TRBD1|-|TRBJ1-2
TGTGCCAGCAGCCAAGAAGGAGTCCTAACAGGGGTACCCTATGGCTACACCTTC
CASSQEGVLTGVPYGYTF
>TRBV7-2|TRBD1|-|TRBJ2-5
TGTGCCAGCAGCTTAGCCCGGGCAGGGGGCGAAGAGACCCAGTACTTC
CASSLARAGGEETQYF
>TRBV9|-|-|TRBJ1-1
TGTGCCAGCAGCGTAGGAAGGGGCTCTACCATGAACACTGAAGCTTTCTTT
CASSVGRGSTMNTEAFF
>TRBV7-9|TRBD2|-|TRBJ2-7
TGTGCCAGCAGCTGGGTGGGGACTAGCAGCCCCCACGAGCAGTACTTC
CASSWVGTSSPHEQYF
>TRBV5-1|TRBD1|-|TRBJ1-1
TGCGCCACCGCTCAGGGGGCTGACACTGAAGCTTTCTTT
CATAQGADTEAFF
>TRBV15|-|few|TRBJ2-5
TGTGCCACCAGCGGAGACCGGGAGCAAGAGACCCAGTACTTC
CATSGDREQETQYF
>TRBV7-2|TRBD1|-|TRBJ1-1
TGTGCCAGCAGCCTATGGACAGGGCGGATTGAAGCTTTCTTT
CASSLWTGRIEAFF
>TRBV5-5|-|-|TRBJ1-2
TGTGCCAGCAGCTTGGGGGCCGACTATGGCTACACCTTC
CASSLGADYGYTF
>TRBV7-9|-|-|TRBJ1-1
TGTGCCAGCAGCCCACTCGCTGAAGCTTTCTTT
CASSPLAEAFF
>TRBV28|TRBD1|-|TRBJ2-7
TGTGCCAGCAGTACGACAGGGGAGCCATCCTACGAGCAGTACTTC
CASSTTGEPSYEQYF
>TRBV6-1|-|-|TRBJ2-7
TGTGCCAGCAGTGAAGTGCGGGGTTTCGAGCAGTACTTC
CASSEVRGFEQYF
>TRBV2|TRBD1|-|TRBJ1-6
TGTGCCAGCAGTGGGGGACAGCGTTCACCCCTCCACTTT
CASSGGQRSPLHF
>TRBV5-4|-|-|TRBJ2-5
TGTGCCAGCAGCTTGGACAGTTCCCAAGAGACCCAGTACTTC
CASSLDSSQETQYF
>TRBV30|TRBD1|-|TRBJ2-1
TGTGCCTGGAGTCGCCAGGGGGCGAGGAATGAGCAGTTCTTC
CAWSRQGARNEQFF
>TRBV11-3|-|-|TRBJ2-5
TGTGCCAGCAGCTTGACAGGCGTACCGACAGAGACCCAGTACTTC
CASSLTGVPTETQYF
>TRBV18|-|-|TRBJ1-1
TGTGCCAGCTCACCACCATCGGGGTACACTGAAGCTTTCTTT
CASSPPSGYTEAFF
>TRBV4-3|-|-|TRBJ1-1
TGCGCCAGCAGCCGGGGCGGAGTCAACACTGAAGCTTTCTTT
CASSRGGVNTEAFF
>TRBV6-5|TRBD1|-|TRBJ1-3
TGTGCCAGCAGACCGGACAGGGGGGAGGGAAACACCATATATTTT
CASRPDRGEGNTIYF
>TRBV12-3/TRBV12-4|-|-|TRBJ1-6
TGTGCCAGCCGGAGCTCCTATAATTCACCCCTCCACTTT
CASRSSYNSPLHF
>TRBV6-6|-|few|TRBJ1-5
TGTGCCAGCAGTTCCTCAGGGGCTAGCAATCAGCCCCAGCATTTT
CASSSSGASNQPQHF
>TRBV11-2|-|-|TRBJ1-1
TGTGCCAGCAGCTTACCGGGTAGGACTGAAGCTTTCTTT
CASSLPGRTEAFF
>TRBV19|TRBD1|-|TRBJ1-2
TGTGCCAGTAGTATCCGGGACAGTACTGGCTACACCTTC
CASSIRDSTGYTF
>TRBV28|TRBD1|-|TRBJ1-5
TGTGCCAGCAGCAACACAGGGGGCTGGCAGCCCCAGCATTTT
CASSNTGGWQPQHF
>TRBV9|-|-|TRBJ2-1
TGTGCCAGCAGCCCCCTGGGGGGGCGGGGAGGCGATGAGCAGTTCTTC
CASSPLGGRGGDEQFF
>TRBV9|TRBD1|-|TRBJ1-5
TGTGCCAGCAGCGATGGGACAGGGGGTCAGCCCCAGCATTTT
CASSDGTGGQPQHF
>TRBV19|TRBD1|-|TRBJ1-6
TGTGCCAGTAGTCTACAGGGGGACTATAATTCACCCCTCCACTTT
CASSLQGDYNSPLHF
>TRBV6-6|-|-|TRBJ2-3
TGTGCCAGCAGCGACTCCGTTGATACGCAGTATTTT
CASSDSVDTQYF
>TRBV9|TRBD1|-|TRBJ2-7
TGTGCCAGCAGCGTCGGAAACAGGGGGATCTACGAGCAGTACTTC
CASSVGNRGIYEQYF
>TRBV5-4|-|-|TRBJ2-1
TGTGCCAGCAGCTTGCAAGTGGGCTCGTATGAGCAGTTCTTC
CASSLQVGSYEQFF
>TRBV5-1|TRBD1|-|TRBJ2-5
TGCGCCAGCAGCTTGGCCTTGGGGACAGGGGTAGAGACCCAGTACTTC
CASSLALGTGVETQYF
>TRBV18|-|-|TRBJ1-5
TGTGCCAGCTCTCAACTACAGGGCTACAATCAGCCCCAGCATTTT
CASSQLQGYNQPQHF